These 22 T cell receptor beta chains were sequenced from one sample in a study of blood T cell repertoires in COVID-19. TCRdb's copy holds only in-frame clones and misses some; the assay was immunoSEQ multiplex PCR. The data hold about 160,000 clones, with over 75% observed a single time. Sequencing input: peripheral blood. All receptors come from a man aged 55 to 70 with active or convalescent COVID-19.

This chain links TRBV2 with TRBJ1-6, with D uncertain. This CDR3 is 15 amino acids long. CDR1 SNHLY and CDR2 FYNNEI come from the germline V gene. Trimming shortened V by 4 bases and J by 0 bases, and 7 bases separated the two germline ends. The CDR3 nucleotides read TGTGCCAGCAGTGTGCTAAGCTCCTATAATTCACCCCTCCACTTT. It codes for CASSVLSSYNSPLHF.

This clone was seen only once. This rearrangement joins TRBV5-1 to TRBJ2-4; 12 bases map to TRBD1. Germline-derived CDR1 and CDR2 are SGHRS and YFSETQ. V trimming: 3 bases; J trimming: 7 bases; junction bases outside the gene matches: 5. This CDR3 region has 15 residues. CDR3 in amino acids: CASSSGQGASNIQYF. The CDR3 DNA reads as TGCGCCAGCAGCTCGGGACAGGGGGCGTCGAACATTCAGTACTTC.

The genes are TRBV5-1 and TRBJ2-1; 8 nucleotides match TRBD2. This CDR3 comprises 15 residues. Germline CDR1 and CDR2: SGHRS and YFSETQ. V gave up 4 bases and J gave up 5 bases; unmatched junction bases: 8. CDR3 DNA: TGCGCCAGCAGCCTTAGCGGGGAGCTTAACAATGAGCAGTTCTTC. Translation: CASSLSGELNNEQFF.

Points on this clone: An end of the junction differs from the germline gene, which may be a read error. The chain is built from TRBV2 and TRBJ1-1; tentatively, D is TRBD1 (5 bases). Germline-derived CDR1 and CDR2 are SNHLY and FYNNEI. This CDR3 has 13 amino acids. CDR3 nucleotide sequence: TGTGCCAGCGGTGACCAGGGTGTCACTGAAGCTTTCTTT. It encodes CASGDQGVTEAFF.

This clone was seen a single time. The chain joins TRBV6-6 to TRBJ1-2, with D unresolved. Looked up from germline, CDR1 is MNHNY and CDR2 is SVGAGI (reference sequence). There are 13 residues in the CDR3. Trimming stripped 7 bases from V and 7 bases from J, with 16 bases between. Here the CDR3 DNA reads TGTGCCAGCAACGGGAGAGGGCTCTCTGGCTACACCTTC. Amino acids: CASNGRGLSGYTF.

This clone was counted once. This chain joins TRBV6-6 and TRBJ1-2, with TRBD1 matching 11 bases. Trimming took 6 bases from V and 8 from J; bases not matched to a gene: 8. CDR1 and CDR2 (germline): MNHNY, SVGAGI (reference sequence). The CDR3 contains 14 residues. The CDR3 is CASSPRTGGLGYTF. The DNA for the CDR3 is TGTGCCAGCAGCCCTCGGACAGGGGGCTTAGGCTACACCTTC.

The chain links TRBV11-2 to TRBJ1-2; 11 nucleotides match TRBD1. CDR3 length equals 15 residues. Germline loops: CDR1 SGHAT, CDR2 FQNNGV. Trimming took 5 bases from V and 3 from J; bases not matched to a gene: 5. Here the CDR3 reads CASSPGQGADYGYTF. In DNA, the CDR3 is TGTGCCAGCAGCCCCGGACAGGGGGCTGACTATGGCTACACCTTC.

The chain has TRBV11-1 and TRBJ1-4, with D unresolved. The V gene lost 4 bases and the J gene lost 5 bases, with 11 bases spanning the gap. Germline lookup yields CDR1 SGHAT and CDR2 FQDESV (reference sequence). The CDR3 covers 14 residues. CDR3 sequence: CASSSRTKNEKLFF. DNA of the CDR3: TGTGCCAGCAGCTCACGGACTAAGAATGAAAAACTGTTTTTT.

This clone was detected once. The chain uses TRBV20-1 and TRBJ1-1, with a weak D call TRBD1 (6 bases). CDR3 size: 16 residues. Germline CDR1 and CDR2: DFQATT and SNEGSKA (reference sequence). V dropped 3 bases and J dropped 0 bases, with 17 bases sitting between them. In DNA form, the CDR3 reads TGCAGTGCTAGTTCAGGGGTGGTAGGCATGAACACTGAAGCTTTCTTT. Translated: CSASSGVVGMNTEAFF.

Concerning this clone itself: Other nucleotide sequences from this sample produce the same CDR3. The chain employs TRBV6-5 and TRBJ1-2, with no clear D. With 2 bases removed from V and 3 bases from J, the gap between germline ends came to 16 bases. There are 16 residues in the CDR3. Germline CDR1 is MNHEY and CDR2 is SVGAGI. CDR3 protein: CASSYGAGRRDYGYTF. In nucleotides, the CDR3 is TGTGCCAGCAGTTACGGTGCGGGGAGGAGAGACTATGGCTACACCTTC.

The chain uses TRBV19 and TRBJ2-2; tentatively, D is TRBD1 (5 bases). The germline V and J ends were trimmed by 6 bases and 7 bases, with 9 bases remaining between them. CDR3 length equals 12 residues. Germline values: CDR1 LNHDA, CDR2 SQIVND (reference sequence). The CDR3 loop is CASRWGFGELFF. In DNA, the CDR3 is TGTGCCAGTAGATGGGGCTTCGGGGAGCTGTTTTTT.

This clone was observed a handful of times. The chain is built from TRBV19 and TRBJ1-5; 8 bases fit TRBD1. V was pared by 5 bases and J by 7 bases, with 4 bases of the junction left unmatched. Germline values: CDR1 LNHDA, CDR2 SQIVND (reference sequence). The CDR3 length is 13 residues. The CDR3 spells CASSPGGGQPQHF. The CDR3 nucleotides are TGTGCCAGTAGTCCAGGGGGCGGACAGCCCCAGCATTTT.

The chain is built from TRBV9 and TRBJ2-3, with TRBD2 matching 10 bases. CDR3 length: 16 residues. Trimming cost V 2 bases and J 2 bases; bases outside gene matches: 5. Germline V CDR1 and CDR2: SGDLS, YYNGEE. The CDR3 coding sequence is TGTGCCAGCAGCGTTAGCGGGGGGATATCCACAGATACGCAGTATTTT. Protein sequence: CASSVSGGISTDTQYF.

This clone was observed a single time. The chain uses TRBV5-1 and TRBJ2-2, with a possible D match to TRBD2 (7 bases). Germline V lookup: CDR1 SGHRS, CDR2 YFSETQ. There are 16 residues in the CDR3. The germline V and J ends were trimmed by 3 bases and 7 bases, with 19 bases remaining between them. The CDR3 region has the DNA TGCGCCAGCAGCTATGATAACGGGGGGCTCGGCGGGGAGCTGTTTTTT. Protein: CASSYDNGGLGGELFF.

The rearrangement uses TRBV20-1 and TRBJ2-2; D possibly corresponds to TRBD1 (7 bases). The CDR3 has 17 amino acids. Deletions cut 3 bases from V and 6 bases from J, with 23 bases between. Germline V gene data show CDR1 as DFQATT and CDR2 as SNEGSKA (reference sequence). The CDR3 coding sequence is TGCAGTGCTAGTTCCTCAGGGGGGCGCGTAAAGGCCGGGGAGCTGTTTTTT. Translation gives CSASSSGGRVKAGELFF.

The chain uses TRBV10-2 and TRBJ1-6, with TRBD1 identical over 7 bases. The germline CDR1 and CDR2 sequences are WSHSY and SAAADI. The V gene end was trimmed by 6 bases and the J gene end by 3 bases; junction bases not matched to a gene: 5. The CDR3 totals 15 residues. As DNA, the CDR3 is TGCGCCAGCAGCGACCGGGACAGCTATAATTCACCCCTCCACTTT. It codes for CASSDRDSYNSPLHF.

This clone turned up a few times. The rearrangement links TRBV2 to TRBJ2-2; 8 bases map to TRBD1. V trimming: 6 bases; J trimming: 2 bases; junction bases outside the gene matches: 5. CDR1 and CDR2 from the germline V gene are SNHLY and FYNNEI. The length of the CDR3 is 15 residues. The CDR3 protein is CASSLDRANTGELFF. The CDR3 region has the DNA TGTGCCAGCAGCCTGGACAGGGCAAACACCGGGGAGCTGTTTTTT. The entire variable domain, with the rest obtained from reference TRBV2 and TRBJ2-2, is as follows: EPEVTQTPSHQVTQMGQEVILRCVPISNHLYFYWYRQILGQKVEFLVSFYNNEISEKSEIFDDQFSVERPDGSNFTLKIRSTKLEDSAMYFCASSLDRANTGELFFGEGSRLTVL.

The chain combines TRBV28 with TRBJ1-6; D may be TRBD1 (6 bases). Deletions cut 4 bases from V and 11 bases from J, with 18 bases between. Germline assignment: CDR1 MDHEN and CDR2 SYDVKM. The CDR3 has 15 residues. CDR3 amino acids: CASSSRGGGGPPLHF. The CDR3 region has the DNA TGTGCCAGCAGTTCGCGGGGGGGCGGCGGACCACCCCTCCACTTT.

This chain joins TRBV4-1 and TRBJ2-3; the match to TRBD2 covers 8 bases. Trimming removed 0 bases from V and 4 bases from J; junction bases left unmatched: 0. Germline loops: CDR1 MGHRA, CDR2 YSYEKL. The CDR3 extends over 14 amino acids. CDR3 amino acids: CASSQEAGADTQYF. Written as DNA, the CDR3 is TGCGCCAGCAGCCAAGAAGCGGGGGCAGATACGCAGTATTTT.

The chain links TRBV5-1 to TRBJ1-3, with 7 bases identical to TRBD1. With V trimmed by 1 base and J by 0 bases, 7 bases remained unmatched. From germline, CDR1 is SGHRS and CDR2 YFSETQ. The CDR3 covers 17 residues. The CDR3 protein is CASSLSSAGGSGNTIYF. Here the CDR3 DNA reads TGCGCCAGCAGCTTGTCATCGGCAGGGGGCTCTGGAAACACCATATATTTT.

The V gene is TRBV4-2, the J gene TRBJ2-1, with 8 bases that match TRBD2. After removal of 1 base from V and 8 bases from J, the junction contained 19 bases not matched to a gene. Germline values: CDR1 LGHNA, CDR2 YNFKEQ. The CDR3 totals 19 residues. The CDR3 reads CASSQGTQAGEIGPHEQFF. The CDR3 DNA sequence: TGTGCCAGCAGCCAAGGGACCCAAGCGGGAGAGATAGGTCCCCATGAGCAGTTCTTC.

V usage is TRBV19 and J usage is TRBJ2-1; possible D gene TRBD2, 6 bases. V gave up 2 bases and J gave up 4 bases, with 9 bases separating them. This CDR3 is 14 amino acids long. Per the germline V gene, CDR1 is LNHDA and CDR2 is SQIVND (reference sequence). In nucleotides, the CDR3 is TGTGCCAGTAGTATACTGGCGGGGTACAATGAGCAGTTCTTC. This codes for CASSILAGYNEQFF.